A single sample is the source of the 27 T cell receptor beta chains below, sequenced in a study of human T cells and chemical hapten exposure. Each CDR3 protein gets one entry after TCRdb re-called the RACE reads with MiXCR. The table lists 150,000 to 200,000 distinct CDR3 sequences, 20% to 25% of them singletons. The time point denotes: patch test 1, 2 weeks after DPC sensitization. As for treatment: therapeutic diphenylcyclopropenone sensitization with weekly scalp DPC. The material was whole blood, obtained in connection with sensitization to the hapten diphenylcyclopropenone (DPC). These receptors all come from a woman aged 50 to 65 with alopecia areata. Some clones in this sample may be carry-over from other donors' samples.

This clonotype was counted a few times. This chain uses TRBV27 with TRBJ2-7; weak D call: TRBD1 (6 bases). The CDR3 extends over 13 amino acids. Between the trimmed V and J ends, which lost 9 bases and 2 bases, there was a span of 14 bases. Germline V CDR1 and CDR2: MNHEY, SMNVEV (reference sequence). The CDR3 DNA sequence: TGTGCCAGTTCGAGGGACACAGCCTACGAGCAGTACTTC. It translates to CASSRDTAYEQYF.

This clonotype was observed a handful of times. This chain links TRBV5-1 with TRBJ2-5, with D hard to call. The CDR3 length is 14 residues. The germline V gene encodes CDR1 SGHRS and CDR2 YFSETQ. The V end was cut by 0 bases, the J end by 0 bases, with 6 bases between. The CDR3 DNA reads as TGCGCCAGCAGCTTGGTGGCAAACCAAGAGACCCAGTACTTC. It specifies CASSLVANQETQYF.

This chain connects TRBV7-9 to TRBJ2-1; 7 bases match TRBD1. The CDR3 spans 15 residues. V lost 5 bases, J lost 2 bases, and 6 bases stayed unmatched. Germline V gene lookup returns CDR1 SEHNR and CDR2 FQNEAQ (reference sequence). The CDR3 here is CASSTGTAAYNEQFF. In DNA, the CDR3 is TGTGCCAGCAGCACCGGGACAGCCGCCTACAATGAGCAGTTCTTC.

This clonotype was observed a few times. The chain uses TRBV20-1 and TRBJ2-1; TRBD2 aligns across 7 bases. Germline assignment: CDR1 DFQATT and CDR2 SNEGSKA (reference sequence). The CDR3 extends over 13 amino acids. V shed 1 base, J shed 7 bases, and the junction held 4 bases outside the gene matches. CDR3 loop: CSARVAGENEQFF. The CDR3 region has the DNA TGCAGTGCTAGAGTGGCGGGAGAGAATGAGCAGTTCTTC.

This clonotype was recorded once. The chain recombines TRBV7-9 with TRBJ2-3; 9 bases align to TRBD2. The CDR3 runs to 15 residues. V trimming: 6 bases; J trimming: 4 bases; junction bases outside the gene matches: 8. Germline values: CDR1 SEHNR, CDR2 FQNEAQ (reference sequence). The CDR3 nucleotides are TGTGCCAGCAGAAAACTTAGCGGGAGCGCAGATACGCAGTATTTT. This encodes CASRKLSGSADTQYF.

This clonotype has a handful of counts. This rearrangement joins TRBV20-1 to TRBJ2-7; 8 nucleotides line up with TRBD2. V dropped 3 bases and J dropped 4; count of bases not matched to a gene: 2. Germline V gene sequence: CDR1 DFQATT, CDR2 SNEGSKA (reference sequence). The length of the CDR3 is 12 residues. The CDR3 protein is CSARTSEYEQYF. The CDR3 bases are TGCAGTGCTAGGACTAGCGAGTACGAGCAGTACTTC.

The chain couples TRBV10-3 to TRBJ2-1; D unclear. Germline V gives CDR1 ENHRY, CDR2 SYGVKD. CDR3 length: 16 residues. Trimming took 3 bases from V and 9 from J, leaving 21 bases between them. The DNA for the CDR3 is TGTGCCATCAGTGACCAGGACGATGGGTTATGGGGTGAGCAGTTCTTC. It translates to CAISDQDDGLWGEQFF.

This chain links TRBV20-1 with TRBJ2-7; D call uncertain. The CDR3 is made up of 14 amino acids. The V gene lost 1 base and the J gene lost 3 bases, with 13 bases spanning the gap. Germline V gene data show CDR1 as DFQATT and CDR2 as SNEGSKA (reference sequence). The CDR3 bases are TGCAGTGCTAGAGGACCGGGTCTACACTACGAGCAGTACTTC. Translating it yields CSARGPGLHYEQYF.

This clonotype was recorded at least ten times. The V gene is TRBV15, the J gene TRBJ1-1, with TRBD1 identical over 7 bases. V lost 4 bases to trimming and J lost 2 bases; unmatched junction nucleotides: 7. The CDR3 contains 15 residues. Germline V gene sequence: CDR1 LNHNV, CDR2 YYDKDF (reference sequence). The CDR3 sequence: CATSTFRGGNTEAFF. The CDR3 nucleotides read TGTGCCACCAGCACCTTCAGAGGGGGCAACACTGAAGCTTTCTTT.

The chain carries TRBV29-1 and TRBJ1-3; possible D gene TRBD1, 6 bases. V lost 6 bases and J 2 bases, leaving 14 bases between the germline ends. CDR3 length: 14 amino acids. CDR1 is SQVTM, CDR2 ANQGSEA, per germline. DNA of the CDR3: TGCAGCGTAGAATATACAGGGACTGGAAACACCATATATTTT. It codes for CSVEYTGTGNTIYF.

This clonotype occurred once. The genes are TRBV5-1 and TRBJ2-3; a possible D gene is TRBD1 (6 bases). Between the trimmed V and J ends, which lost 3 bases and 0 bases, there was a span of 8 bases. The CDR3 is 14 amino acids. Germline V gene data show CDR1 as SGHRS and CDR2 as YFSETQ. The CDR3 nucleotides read TGCGCCAGCAGCTCCACAGGGAGCACAGATACGCAGTATTTT. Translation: CASSSTGSTDTQYF.

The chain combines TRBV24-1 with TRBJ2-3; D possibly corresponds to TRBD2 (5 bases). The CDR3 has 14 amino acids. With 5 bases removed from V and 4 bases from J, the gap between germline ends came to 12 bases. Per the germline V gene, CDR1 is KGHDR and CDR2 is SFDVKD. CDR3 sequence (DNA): TGTGCCACCAGTGTGCTAGCTCCTCCAGATACGCAGTATTTT. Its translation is CATSVLAPPDTQYF.

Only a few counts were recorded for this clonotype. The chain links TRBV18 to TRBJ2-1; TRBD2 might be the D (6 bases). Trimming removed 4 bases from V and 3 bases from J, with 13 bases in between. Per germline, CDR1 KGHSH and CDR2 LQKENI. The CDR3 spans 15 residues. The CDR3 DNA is TGTGCCAGCTCACTCGGGACTCCCGACTACAATGAGCAGTTCTTC. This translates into CASSLGTPDYNEQFF.

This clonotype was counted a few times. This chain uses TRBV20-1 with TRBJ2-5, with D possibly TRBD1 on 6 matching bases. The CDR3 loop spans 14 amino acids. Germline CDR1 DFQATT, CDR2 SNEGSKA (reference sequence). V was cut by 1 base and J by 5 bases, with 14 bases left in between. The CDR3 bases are TGCAGTGCTAGAGCCGGGACACCGTCTGAGACCCAGTACTTC. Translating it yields CSARAGTPSETQYF.

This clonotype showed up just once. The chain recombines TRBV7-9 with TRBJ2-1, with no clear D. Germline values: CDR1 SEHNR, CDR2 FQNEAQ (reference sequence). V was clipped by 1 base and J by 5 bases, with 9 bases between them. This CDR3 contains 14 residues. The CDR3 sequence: CASSLGTVNNEQFF. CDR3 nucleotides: TGTGCCAGCAGCTTAGGGACGGTCAACAATGAGCAGTTCTTC.

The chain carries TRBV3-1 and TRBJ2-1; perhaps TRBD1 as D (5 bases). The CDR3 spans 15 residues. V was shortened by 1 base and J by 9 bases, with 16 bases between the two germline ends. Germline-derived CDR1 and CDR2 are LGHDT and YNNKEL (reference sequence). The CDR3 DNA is TGTGCCAGCAGCCAAGGAACAGGCCCAATGGGTGAGCAGTTCTTC. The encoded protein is CASSQGTGPMGEQFF.

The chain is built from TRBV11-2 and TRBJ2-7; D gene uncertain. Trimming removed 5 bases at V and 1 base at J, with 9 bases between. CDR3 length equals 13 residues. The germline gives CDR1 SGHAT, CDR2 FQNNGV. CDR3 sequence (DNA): TGTGCCAGCAGCCCCTTCAATTCCTACGAGCAGTACTTC. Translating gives CASSPFNSYEQYF. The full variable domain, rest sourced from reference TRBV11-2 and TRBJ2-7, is EAGVAQSPRYKIIEKRQSVAFWCNPISGHATLYWYQQILGQGPKLLIQFQNNGVVDDSQLPKDRFSAERLKGVDSTLKIQPAKLEDSAVYLCASSPFNSYEQYFGPGTRLTVT.

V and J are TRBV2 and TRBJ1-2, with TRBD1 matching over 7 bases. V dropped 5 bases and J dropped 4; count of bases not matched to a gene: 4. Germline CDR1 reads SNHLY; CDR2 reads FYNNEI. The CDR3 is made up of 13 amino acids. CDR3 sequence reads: CASSTRGVYGYTF. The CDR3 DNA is TGTGCCAGCAGTACCAGGGGGGTCTATGGCTACACCTTC. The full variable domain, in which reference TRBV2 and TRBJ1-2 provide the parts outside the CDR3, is EPEVTQTPSHQVTQMGQEVILRCVPISNHLYFYWYRQILGQKVEFLVSFYNNEISEKSEIFDDQFSVERPDGSNFTLKIRSTKLEDSAMYFCASSTRGVYGYTFGSGTRLTVV.

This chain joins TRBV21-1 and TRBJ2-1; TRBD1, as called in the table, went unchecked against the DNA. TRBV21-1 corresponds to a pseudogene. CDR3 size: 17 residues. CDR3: CASSKALWLGSYNEQFF. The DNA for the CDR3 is TGTGCCAGCAGCAAAGCCCTGTGGCTAGGCTCCTACAATGAGCAGTTCTTC.

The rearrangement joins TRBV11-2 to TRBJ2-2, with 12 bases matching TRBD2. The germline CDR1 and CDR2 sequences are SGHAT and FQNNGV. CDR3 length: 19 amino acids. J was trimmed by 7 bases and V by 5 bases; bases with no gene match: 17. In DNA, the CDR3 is TGTGCCAGCAGCGCCGCCCTAGGCTGGACTAGCGGGAAGAGCGGGGAGCTGTTTTTT. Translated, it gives CASSAALGWTSGKSGELFF.

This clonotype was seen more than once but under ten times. This chain's CDR3 is CSAFSGGVGTMGYTF. As DNA, the CDR3 is TGCAGTGCTTTCTCGGGGGGAGTAGGAACTATGGGCTACACCTTC. The chain combines TRBV20-1 with TRBJ1-2; TRBD1 is a possible D gene (5 bases). V lost 5 bases and J lost 8, with 24 bases in between. The CDR3 has 15 amino acids. Looked up from germline, CDR1 is DFQATT and CDR2 is SNEGSKA (reference sequence).

CDR3 sequence reads: CSVEESGDEQFF. In DNA form, the CDR3 reads TGCAGCGTTGAAGAATCCGGGGATGAGCAGTTCTTC. V gene TRBV29-1 combines with J gene TRBJ2-1; weak D call: TRBD2 (5 bases). The germline V gene encodes CDR1 SQVTM and CDR2 ANQGSEA. The CDR3 runs 12 residues. Deletions cut 0 bases from V and 8 bases from J, with 8 bases between.

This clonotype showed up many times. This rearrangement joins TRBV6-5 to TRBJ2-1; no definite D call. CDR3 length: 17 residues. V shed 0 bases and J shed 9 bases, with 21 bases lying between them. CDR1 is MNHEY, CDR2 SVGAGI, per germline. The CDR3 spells CASSYSPKDSARIEQFF. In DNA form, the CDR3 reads TGTGCCAGCAGTTACTCTCCCAAGGATTCGGCTAGGATTGAGCAGTTCTTC.

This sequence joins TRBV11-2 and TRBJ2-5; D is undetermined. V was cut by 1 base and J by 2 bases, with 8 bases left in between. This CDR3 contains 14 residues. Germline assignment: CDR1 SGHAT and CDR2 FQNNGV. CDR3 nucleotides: TGTGCCAGCAGCTTAGGACAAAAACAAGAGACCCAGTACTTC. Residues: CASSLGQKQETQYF.

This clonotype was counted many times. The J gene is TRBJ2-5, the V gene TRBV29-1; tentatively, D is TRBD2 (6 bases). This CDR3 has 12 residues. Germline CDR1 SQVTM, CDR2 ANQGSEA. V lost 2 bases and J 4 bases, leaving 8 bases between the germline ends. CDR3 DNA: TGCAGCGTTGAATGGGGAGGAGAGACCCAGTACTTC. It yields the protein CSVEWGGETQYF. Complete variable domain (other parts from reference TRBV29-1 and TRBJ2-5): SAVISQKPSRDICQRGTSLTIQCQVDSQVTMMFWYRQQPGQSLTLIATANQGSEATYESGFVIDKFPISRPNLTFSTLTVSNMSPEDSSIYLCSVEWGGETQYFGPGTRLLVL.

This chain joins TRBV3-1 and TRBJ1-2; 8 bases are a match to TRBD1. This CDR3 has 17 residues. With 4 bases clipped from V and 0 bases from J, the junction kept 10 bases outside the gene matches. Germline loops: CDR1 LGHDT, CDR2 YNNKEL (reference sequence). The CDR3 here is CASSPLTGEGANYGYTF. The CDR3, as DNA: TGTGCCAGCAGCCCCTTGACAGGGGAAGGGGCTAACTATGGCTACACCTTC.

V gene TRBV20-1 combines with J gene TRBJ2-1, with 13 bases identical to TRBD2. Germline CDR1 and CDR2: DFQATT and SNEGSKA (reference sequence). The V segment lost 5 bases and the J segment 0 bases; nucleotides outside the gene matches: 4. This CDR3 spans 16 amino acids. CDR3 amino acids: CSAPLAGGGSYNEQFF. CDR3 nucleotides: TGCAGTGCTCCACTAGCGGGAGGGGGCTCCTACAATGAGCAGTTCTTC.